This T cell receptor beta chain was retrieved from a study of tumor T cells in aggressive B-cell lymphoma. The V end lost 4 bases, the J end lost 0 bases, and 12 bases lay between the germline ends. Germline V lookup: CDR1 MDHEN, CDR2 SYDVKM. CDR3 length: 15 amino acids. Produced via immunoSEQ multiplex PCR; TCRdb's table is partial and in-frame only. The sample carries roughly 1,900 clones, over 85% recorded once. The sequence was collected from an adult with diffuse large B cell lymphoma. Specimen: tumor tissue. The rearrangement links TRBV28 to TRBJ1-1, with TRBD1 as a possible D gene (5 bases). CDR3 sequence (DNA): TGTGCCAGCAGTTACCGGGGGGGGATGAACACTGAAGCTTTCTTT. Translation: CASSYRGGMNTEAFF.